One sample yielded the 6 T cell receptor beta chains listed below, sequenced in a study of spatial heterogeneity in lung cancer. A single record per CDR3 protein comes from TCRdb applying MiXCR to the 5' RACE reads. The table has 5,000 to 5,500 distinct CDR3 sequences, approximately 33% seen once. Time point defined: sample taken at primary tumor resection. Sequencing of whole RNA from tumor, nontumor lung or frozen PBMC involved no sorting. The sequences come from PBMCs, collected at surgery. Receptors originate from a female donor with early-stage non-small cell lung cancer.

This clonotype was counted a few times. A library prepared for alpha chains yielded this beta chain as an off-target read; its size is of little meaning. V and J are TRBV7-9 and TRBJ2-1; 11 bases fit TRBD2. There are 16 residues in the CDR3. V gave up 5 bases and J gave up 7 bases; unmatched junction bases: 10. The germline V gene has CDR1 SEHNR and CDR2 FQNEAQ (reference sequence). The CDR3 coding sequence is TGTGCCAGCAGCGCCCGACTTAGCGGGGGGGCGAATGAGCAGTTCTTC. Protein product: CASSARLSGGANEQFF. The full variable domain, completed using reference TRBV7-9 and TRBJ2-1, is DTGVSQNPRHKITKRGQNVTFRCDPISEHNRLYWYRQTLGQGPEFLTYFQNEAQLEKSRLLSDRFSAERPKGSFSTLEIQRTEQGDSAMYLCASSARLSGGANEQFFGPGTRLTVL.

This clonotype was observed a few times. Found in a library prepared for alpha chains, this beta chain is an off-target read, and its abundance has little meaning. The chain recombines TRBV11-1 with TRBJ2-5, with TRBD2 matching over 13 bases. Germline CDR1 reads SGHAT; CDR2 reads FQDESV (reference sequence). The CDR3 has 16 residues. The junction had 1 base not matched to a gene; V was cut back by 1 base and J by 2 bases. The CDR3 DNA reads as TGTGCCAGCAGCTTAGGACTAGCGGGGGGACAAGAGACCCAGTACTTC. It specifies CASSLGLAGGQETQYF.

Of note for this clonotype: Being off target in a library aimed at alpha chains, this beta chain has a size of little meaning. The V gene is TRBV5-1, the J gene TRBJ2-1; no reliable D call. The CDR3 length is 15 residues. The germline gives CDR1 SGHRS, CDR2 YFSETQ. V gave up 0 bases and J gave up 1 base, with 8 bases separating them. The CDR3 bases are TGCGCCAGCAGCTTGGCCCCACTGTCCTACAATGAGCAGTTCTTC. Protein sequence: CASSLAPLSYNEQFF.

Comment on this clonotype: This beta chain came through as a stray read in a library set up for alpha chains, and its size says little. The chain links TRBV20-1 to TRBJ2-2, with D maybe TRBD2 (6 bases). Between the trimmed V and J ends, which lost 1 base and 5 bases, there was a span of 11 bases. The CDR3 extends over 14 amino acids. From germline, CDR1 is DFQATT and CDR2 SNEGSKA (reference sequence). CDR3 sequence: CSARAPRGTGELFF. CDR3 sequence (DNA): TGCAGTGCTAGAGCCCCTCGGGGGACCGGGGAGCTGTTTTTT.

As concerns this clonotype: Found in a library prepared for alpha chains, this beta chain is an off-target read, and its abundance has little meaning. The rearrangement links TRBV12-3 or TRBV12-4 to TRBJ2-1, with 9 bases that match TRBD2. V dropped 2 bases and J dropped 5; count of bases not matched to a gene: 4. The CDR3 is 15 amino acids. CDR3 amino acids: CASSLFLAGNNEQFF. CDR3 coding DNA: TGTGCCAGCAGTTTATTCCTAGCGGGGAACAATGAGCAGTTCTTC.

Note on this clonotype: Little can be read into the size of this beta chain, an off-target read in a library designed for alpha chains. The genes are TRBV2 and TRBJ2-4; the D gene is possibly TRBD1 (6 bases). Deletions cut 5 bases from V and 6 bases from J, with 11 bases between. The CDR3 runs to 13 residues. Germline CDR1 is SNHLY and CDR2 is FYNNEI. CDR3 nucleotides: TGTGCCAGCAGTTTGGACAGACTAAACATTCAGTACTTC. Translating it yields CASSLDRLNIQYF. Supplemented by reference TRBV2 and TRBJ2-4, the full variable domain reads EPEVTQTPSHQVTQMGQEVILRCVPISNHLYFYWYRQILGQKVEFLVSFYNNEISEKSEIFDDQFSVERPDGSNFTLKIRSTKLEDSAMYFCASSLDRLNIQYFGAGTRLSVL.